This record covers a single TCR beta chain. Its antigen remains unidentified. The libraries of TRB cDNA were constructed through 5' RACE using UMI labels. TCRdb re-analyzed the 5' RACE reads; it lists each CDR3 protein once, without DNA. The sample table includes fewer than 65,000 distinct CDR3 sequences. These data originate in a study of CXCR3-negative and CXCR3-positive naive CD8 T cells. Study-level results: Diversity ran similarly high across both naive subsets but far lower in memory CD8+ cells. A higher hydrophobicity marked the TRB CDR3s of CXCR3-positive naive cells versus CXCR3-negative naive cells.

The CDR3 covers 14 residues. Germline lookup yields CDR1 MDHEN and CDR2 SYDVKM. Definition of naive CD8+ T cells rested on a CD45RO-CCR7+CD27+CD95- profile. This receptor was identified in a human donor in good health. Some clones in this sample may be carry-over from other donors' samples. The specimen sequenced was naive CXCR3+ CD8+ T cells from blood. Subset described: CD45RO-CCR7+CD27+CD95- naive CD8+ T cells expressing CXCR3 (TNR3+). The gene calls are TRBV28 and TRBJ2-1; the TRBD1 assignment by TCRdb is unverifiable without DNA. This CDR3 is CASAGTPSYNEQFF.